This entry lists 32 T cell receptor beta chains sequenced from one sample in a study of cytomegalovirus exposure and HLA in healthy donors. With 60 Vbeta and 13 Jbeta primers, the PCR was carried out. Generated by immunoSEQ multiplex PCR, the TCRdb table keeps only in-frame clones and is missing some. Of about 160,000 clones listed, approximately 80% are singletons. Sequenced sample: PBMCs. The receptor source for this set is a woman younger than 30 in good health and CMV-seronegative.

V and J are TRBV6-5 and TRBJ1-1, with TRBD1 matching 7 bases. CDR1 is MNHEY, CDR2 SVGAGI, per germline. The CDR3 has 13 amino acids. The V segment lost 6 bases and the J segment 1 base; nucleotides outside the gene matches: 2. The CDR3 bases are TGTGCCAGCAGGTGGACAGGGAACACTGAAGCTTTCTTT. Its protein product is CASRWTGNTEAFF.

The chain employs TRBV21-1 and TRBJ2-7; the D segment call TRBD1 is taken from the table without a DNA check. TRBV21-1 is flagged as a pseudogene. The CDR3 sequence is 13 residues long. CDR3 bases: TGTGCCAGCAGCAAAGCATGTTCAGATGAGCAGTACTTC. This gives the protein CASSKACSDEQYF.

This chain joins TRBV7-9 and TRBJ2-5; D is ambiguous. Germline V gives CDR1 SEHNR, CDR2 FQNEAQ (reference sequence). V shed 3 bases and J shed 1 base, with 9 bases lying between them. The CDR3 spans 14 residues. The CDR3 region has the DNA TGTGCCAGCAGCTTGGAGTCTTCCCAAGAGACCCAGTACTTC. This gives the protein CASSLESSQETQYF.

The gene calls are TRBV5-6 and TRBJ1-2; TRBD1 matches 7 bases. This CDR3 comprises 15 residues. Germline CDR1 SGHDT, CDR2 YYEEEE. V gave up 0 bases and J gave up 7 bases; unmatched junction bases: 9. In DNA form, the CDR3 reads TGTGCCAGCAGCTTGGCCCTGACAGGGCTGGTTGGCTACACCTTC. It codes for CASSLALTGLVGYTF.

V usage is TRBV27 and J usage is TRBJ2-2, with 8 bases that match TRBD2. V dropped 2 bases and J dropped 4; count of bases not matched to a gene: 6. The germline CDR1 and CDR2 sequences are MNHEY and SMNVEV (reference sequence). This CDR3 contains 16 residues. DNA of the CDR3: TGTGCCAGCAGTTTAGACGGGAGGGCCATCACCGGGGAGCTGTTTTTT. This codes for CASSLDGRAITGELFF.

The chain has TRBV9 and TRBJ1-1, with a possible D match to TRBD1 (6 bases). CDR1 and CDR2 from the germline V gene are SGDLS and YYNGEE. The CDR3 extends over 15 amino acids. The V and J ends lost 0 bases and 1 base respectively, with 10 bases between them. The CDR3 DNA follows: TGTGCCAGCAGCGTAGGGCCACAGGGGAACACTGAAGCTTTCTTT. This translates into CASSVGPQGNTEAFF.

The rearrangement joins TRBV5-1 to TRBJ2-1; TRBD2 is a possible D gene (5 bases). CDR3 length: 15 residues. Germline-derived CDR1 and CDR2 are SGHRS and YFSETQ. V shed 2 bases and J shed 6 bases, with 15 bases lying between them. In nucleotides, the CDR3 is TGCGCCAGCAGCTTATACACGCACAGCGGCAATGAGCAGTTCTTC. Its protein product is CASSLYTHSGNEQFF.

The chain has TRBV5-4 and TRBJ1-1; TRBD1 might be the D (6 bases). CDR3 length: 14 residues. Per the germline V gene, CDR1 is SGHNT and CDR2 is YYREEE (reference sequence). Trimming stripped 4 bases from V and 1 base from J, with 11 bases between. The CDR3 DNA reads as TGTGCCAGCAGCCCGGACAGCCCGAACACTGAAGCTTTCTTT. It encodes CASSPDSPNTEAFF.

The sample holds one count of this clone. The chain is built from TRBV5-4 and TRBJ2-5; TRBD2 matches 11 bases. CDR1 and CDR2 (germline): SGHNT, YYREEE (reference sequence). This CDR3 is built from 15 residues. The junction had 6 bases not matched to a gene; V was cut back by 4 bases and J by 4 bases. CDR3 protein: CASSTLAGGGETQYF. CDR3 bases: TGTGCCAGCAGCACCCTAGCGGGAGGAGGAGAGACCCAGTACTTC.

This chain uses TRBV19 with TRBJ2-1, with D unresolved. Trimming left V 3 bases short and J 0 bases short, with 6 bases between. The CDR3 covers 14 residues. The germline CDR1 and CDR2 sequences are LNHDA and SQIVND (reference sequence). The CDR3 spells CASSITSSYNEQFF. As DNA, the CDR3 is TGTGCCAGTAGTATCACGAGCTCCTACAATGAGCAGTTCTTC.

The chain carries TRBV6-5 and TRBJ1-5, with D hard to call. Trimming left V 5 bases short and J 4 bases short, with 12 bases between. This CDR3 has 14 residues. Germline V gene data show CDR1 as MNHEY and CDR2 as SVGAGI. The CDR3 region is CASSDLAGNQPQHF. The CDR3 DNA reads as TGTGCCAGCAGTGACTTGGCCGGGAATCAGCCCCAGCATTTT.

V usage is TRBV5-6 and J usage is TRBJ2-1; D may be TRBD2 (6 bases). In germline, CDR1 is SGHDT, CDR2 YYEEEE. The CDR3 runs to 15 residues. Trimming left V 0 bases short and J 8 bases short, with 15 bases between. CDR3 nucleotides: TGTGCCAGCAGCTTGGCAGGACTATCTAGGGATGAGCAGTTCTTC. Protein sequence: CASSLAGLSRDEQFF. The full variable domain, in which reference TRBV5-6 and TRBJ2-1 provide the parts outside the CDR3, is DAGVTQSPTHLIKTRGQQVTLRCSPKSGHDTVSWYQQALGQGPQFIFQYYEEEERQRGNFPDRFSGHQFPNYSSELNVNALLLGDSALYLCASSLAGLSRDEQFFGPGTRLTVL.

This chain uses TRBV30 with TRBJ2-4, with a weak D call TRBD1 (6 bases). There are 14 residues in the CDR3. Looked up from germline, CDR1 is GTSNPN and CDR2 is SVGIG (reference sequence). Trimming removed 5 bases from V and 13 bases from J, with 24 bases in between. CDR3 DNA sequence: TGTGCCTGGGGGTACGCGGACCAGGGGTCTATACAGTACTTC. Amino acid sequence: CAWGYADQGSIQYF.

The gene calls are TRBV19 and TRBJ2-7; 8 nucleotides agree with TRBD2. Germline CDR1 and CDR2: LNHDA and SQIVND (reference sequence). CDR3 size: 17 residues. With 6 bases clipped from V and 0 bases from J, the junction kept 13 bases outside the gene matches. The CDR3 bases are TGTGCCAGTAGCCATCTCCCATGGAGCGGGAGCTCCTACGAGCAGTACTTC. Amino acids: CASSHLPWSGSSYEQYF.

The chain joins TRBV28 to TRBJ1-2; TRBD1 agrees at 7 bases. Germline CDR1 MDHEN, CDR2 SYDVKM. V shed 10 bases, J shed 4 bases, and the junction held 12 bases outside the gene matches. The CDR3 covers 14 residues. For the CDR3, the DNA is TGTGCCACCATGCAGGGACAGAACAGCTATGGCTACACCTTC. This sequence encodes CATMQGQNSYGYTF.

The CDR3 spells CASSFPGTGANVLTF. CDR3 sequence (DNA): TGTGCCAGCAGTTTCCCAGGGACTGGGGCCAACGTCCTGACTTTC. The V gene is TRBV28, the J gene TRBJ2-6; possibly TRBD1 for D (5 bases). Trimming took off 3 bases at V and 2 bases at J, with 8 bases between the two ends. The CDR3 is made up of 15 amino acids. The germline gives CDR1 MDHEN, CDR2 SYDVKM.

This CDR3 reads CASSQRLGNTEAFF. The CDR3 nucleotides are TGCGCCAGCAGCCAAAGACTAGGGAACACTGAAGCTTTCTTT. The rearrangement uses TRBV4-3 and TRBJ1-1; no definite D call. Germline-derived CDR1 and CDR2 are LGHNA and YSLEER. The germline V and J ends were trimmed by 2 bases and 1 base, with 8 bases remaining between them. This CDR3 has 14 residues.

On this clone itself: An end of the junction does not agree with germline; a read error may underlie this. V and J are TRBV11-3 and TRBJ1-1; D remains ambiguous. The CDR3 has 15 amino acids. In germline, CDR1 is SGHNT, CDR2 YENEEA. This CDR3 is CASSLASVDNTEAFF. DNA for the CDR3: TGTGCCAGCAGTTTAGCTTCGGTTGATAACACTGAAGCTTTCTTT. Full variable domain (rest looked up from reference TRBV11-3 and TRBJ1-1): EAGVVQSPRYKIIEKKQPVAFWCNPISGHNTLYWYLQNLGQGPELLIRYENEEAVDDSQLPKDRFSAERLKGVDSTLKIQPAELGDSAVYLCASSLASVDNTEAFFGQGTRLTVV.

V usage is TRBV28 and J usage is TRBJ1-2; no clear D gene. V lost 2 bases and J lost 8, with 15 bases in between. This CDR3 comprises 14 residues. In germline, CDR1 is MDHEN, CDR2 SYDVKM. CDR3 in amino acids: CASSLAADVWGYTF. CDR3 coding DNA: TGTGCCAGCAGTTTAGCGGCTGACGTCTGGGGCTACACCTTC.

This CDR3 is CAWSVRAGTGVTDTQYF. In nucleotides, the CDR3 is TGTGCCTGGAGTGTTAGAGCCGGGACAGGGGTCACAGATACGCAGTATTTT. The rearrangement uses TRBV30 and TRBJ2-3; TRBD1 matches 10 bases. V was clipped by 0 bases and J by 2 bases; unmatched bases: 8. The CDR3 totals 17 residues. In germline, CDR1 is GTSNPN, CDR2 SVGIG (reference sequence).

This chain links TRBV28 with TRBJ2-7; 7 nucleotides match TRBD1. Per the germline V gene, CDR1 is MDHEN and CDR2 is SYDVKM. The CDR3 consists of 14 residues. V lost 7 bases and J lost 9; bases outside the gene matches: 15. Here the CDR3 reads CASKTPGQTSGQYF. The CDR3 DNA reads as TGTGCCAGCAAAACACCGGGACAGACCTCTGGGCAGTACTTC.

This clone occurred a few times. The chain has TRBV6-1 and TRBJ1-1; possibly TRBD1 for D (5 bases). CDR1 is MNHNS and CDR2 is SASEGT in the germline V gene. CDR3 length equals 12 residues. Trimming cost V 5 bases and J 11 bases, with 15 bases left between them. The CDR3 reads CASSLSQGNAFF. The CDR3 DNA follows: TGTGCCAGCAGTCTGTCCCAGGGTAACGCTTTCTTT.

This clone was picked up a small number of times. V is TRBV19 and J is TRBJ2-5; the D gene is possibly TRBD2 (6 bases). V was trimmed by 3 bases and J by 4 bases, leaving 21 bases between them. Germline loops: CDR1 LNHDA, CDR2 SQIVND (reference sequence). This CDR3 region has 17 residues. The CDR3 sequence is CASSISGRTSRGETQYF. CDR3 in DNA: TGTGCCAGTAGTATTTCCGGGAGAACAAGTAGGGGAGAGACCCAGTACTTC.

As concerns this clone: The junction does not match germline at one end; this may be a read error. The chain uses TRBV7-9 and TRBJ1-5, with a weak D call TRBD1 (6 bases). Looked up from germline, CDR1 is SEHNR and CDR2 is FQNEAQ (reference sequence). This CDR3 spans 14 amino acids. CDR3 bases: TGTTCCAGCAGCCCTTGGACAGACAATCAGCCCCAGCATTTT. Encoded protein: CSSSPWTDNQPQHF. The full variable domain, rest sourced from reference TRBV7-9 and TRBJ1-5, is DTGVSQNPRHKITKRGQNVTFRCDPISEHNRLYWYRQTLGQGPEFLTYFQNEAQLEKSRLLSDRFSAERPKGSFSTLEIQRTEQGDSAMYLCSSSPWTDNQPQHFGDGTRLSIL.

This clone was observed once. The J gene is TRBJ1-2, the V gene TRBV28; 7 nucleotides line up with TRBD1. J gave up 2 bases and V 8 bases, and 8 bases lay outside the gene matches. From germline, CDR1 is MDHEN and CDR2 SYDVKM. The CDR3 extends over 14 amino acids. The CDR3 bases are TGTGCCAGCTGCCAAGGACAGGCAAACTATGGCTACACCTTC. It encodes CASCQGQANYGYTF.

The chain uses TRBV6-6 and TRBJ1-1; D unresolved. The CDR3 runs 11 residues. From germline, CDR1 is MNHNY and CDR2 SVGAGI (reference sequence). V was clipped by 6 bases and J by 4 bases, with 6 bases between them. The CDR3 region has the DNA TGTGCCAGCAGCGGGAGCACTGAAGCTTTCTTT. Translating gives CASSGSTEAFF.

The chain uses TRBV7-9 and TRBJ2-1; tentative D call: TRBD2 (6 bases). The CDR3 has 16 amino acids. Germline CDR1 SEHNR, CDR2 FQNEAQ (reference sequence). The CDR3 DNA is TGTTCCGGAGTAATGGGGGGAGCCGATCGCTACAATGAGCAGTTCTTC. Translation gives CSGVMGGADRYNEQFF.

J is TRBJ2-7 and V is TRBV28; 8 nucleotides agree with TRBD1. The length of the CDR3 is 16 residues. Trimming removed 6 bases from V and 9 bases from J; junction bases left unmatched: 19. The V gene's germline CDR1 is MDHEN and CDR2 SYDVKM. The CDR3 coding sequence is TGTGCCAGCAGCAATACCCGTCCGGGACAGGAAGGAGGGCAGTACTTC. Its protein product is CASSNTRPGQEGGQYF.

This clone was counted only a few times. The V gene is TRBV30, the J gene TRBJ1-2, with D unclear. V lost 5 bases to trimming and J lost 0 bases, with 7 bases between them. The CDR3 is 12 amino acids. Looked up from germline, CDR1 is GTSNPN and CDR2 is SVGIG (reference sequence). The chain's CDR3 is CAWSRANYGYTF. CDR3 coding DNA: TGTGCCTGGTCTCGAGCTAACTATGGCTACACCTTC. The entire variable domain, with the rest obtained from reference TRBV30 and TRBJ1-2, is as follows: SQTIHQWPATLVQPVGSPLSLECTVEGTSNPNLYWYRQAAGRGLQLLFYSVGIGQISSEVPQNLSASRPQDRQFILSSKKLLLSDSGFYLCAWSRANYGYTFGSGTRLTVV.

The chain is built from TRBV7-9 and TRBJ1-2, with TRBD1 matching 8 bases. Trimming at V came to 1 base and at J to 4 bases, leaving 2 bases not matched to a gene. CDR3 length: 14 residues. The germline V gene has CDR1 SEHNR and CDR2 FQNEAQ (reference sequence). The CDR3 reads CASSLGTGGYGYTF. The CDR3 coding sequence is TGTGCCAGCAGCTTAGGAACAGGGGGCTATGGCTACACCTTC. Using reference TRBV7-9 and TRBJ1-2 for the parts outside the CDR3, the full variable domain is DTGVSQNPRHKITKRGQNVTFRCDPISEHNRLYWYRQTLGQGPEFLTYFQNEAQLEKSRLLSDRFSAERPKGSFSTLEIQRTEQGDSAMYLCASSLGTGGYGYTFGSGTRLTVV.

This clone has only one observation. The DNA of the CDR3 is TGTGCCAGCATCGACAGGGCTGGCGCTGAAGCTTTCTTT. Amino acids: CASIDRAGAEAFF. The V gene is TRBV7-8, the J gene TRBJ1-1; TRBD1 aligns across 7 bases. CDR3 length: 13 residues. V shed 7 bases and J 6 bases; nucleotides not matched to a gene: 8. Germline V gene data show CDR1 as SGHVS and CDR2 as FQNEAQ. Drawing the rest from reference TRBV7-8 and TRBJ1-1, the complete variable domain is GAGVSQSPRYKVAKRGQDVALRCDPISGHVSLFWYQQALGQGPEFLTYFQNEAQLDKSGLPSDRFFAERPEGSVSTLKIQRTQQEDSAVYLCASIDRAGAEAFFGQGTRLTVV.

The chain couples TRBV30 to TRBJ2-2, with a possible D match to TRBD2 (6 bases). Germline assignment: CDR1 GTSNPN and CDR2 SVGIG (reference sequence). V was clipped by 1 base and J by 6 bases, with 18 bases between them. The CDR3 has 16 amino acids. Here the CDR3 reads CAWSGWARLGAGELFF. The CDR3 region has the DNA TGTGCCTGGAGTGGTTGGGCGAGACTAGGTGCCGGGGAGCTGTTTTTT.